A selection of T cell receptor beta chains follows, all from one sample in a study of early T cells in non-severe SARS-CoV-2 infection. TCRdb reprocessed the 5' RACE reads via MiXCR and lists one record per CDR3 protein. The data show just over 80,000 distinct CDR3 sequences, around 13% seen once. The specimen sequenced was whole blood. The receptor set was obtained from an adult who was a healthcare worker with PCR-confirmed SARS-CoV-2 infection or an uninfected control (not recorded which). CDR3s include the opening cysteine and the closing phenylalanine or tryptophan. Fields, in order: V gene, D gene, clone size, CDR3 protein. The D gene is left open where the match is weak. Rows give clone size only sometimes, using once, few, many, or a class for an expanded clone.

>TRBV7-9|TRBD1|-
CASSPRDRDTGELFF
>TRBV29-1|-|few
CSVDLPGGPTGELFF
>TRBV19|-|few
CASRRAGQPYNEQYF
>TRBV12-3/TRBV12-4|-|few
CASSRGASGETQYF
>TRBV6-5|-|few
CASRRDRKSHEQYF
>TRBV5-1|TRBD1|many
CASSLEGQGHNNEQYF
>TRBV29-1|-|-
CSVAGTSGTEAFF
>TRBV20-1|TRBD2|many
CSARRRLAGGPDTQYF
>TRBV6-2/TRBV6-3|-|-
CASSYDWDSGANVLTF
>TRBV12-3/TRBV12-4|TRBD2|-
CASSLRAGGPTDTQYF
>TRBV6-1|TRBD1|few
CASSVGQVLGELFF
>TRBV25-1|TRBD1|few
CASSGTGTEAFF
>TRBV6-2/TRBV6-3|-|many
CASSLSWSLNNEQFF
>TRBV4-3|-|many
CASSQDLTGNNYGYTF
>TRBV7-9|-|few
CASSLAQIGQPQHF
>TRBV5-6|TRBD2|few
CASSLGTSGPYEQYF
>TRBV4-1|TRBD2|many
CASSQGGSGDANTGELFF
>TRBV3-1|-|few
CASSQEGGAVFEQFF
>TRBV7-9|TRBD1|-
CASSYTRDRNHGYTF
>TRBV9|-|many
CASGTFPQGTQYF
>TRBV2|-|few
CASSEALGTVSGNTIYF
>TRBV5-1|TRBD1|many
CASSPDRVVTGELFF
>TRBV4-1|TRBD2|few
CASSQTTGGLSYEQYF
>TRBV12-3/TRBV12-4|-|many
CASSLAPWGVVDTQYF
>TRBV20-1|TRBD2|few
CSARGASGGHNEQFF
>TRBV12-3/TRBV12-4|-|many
CASRAQGNRGNTIYF
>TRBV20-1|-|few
CSAEPGSYEQYF
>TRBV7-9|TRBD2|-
CASARRGDPNTGELFF
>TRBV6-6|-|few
CASSSEALQPYSNQPQHF
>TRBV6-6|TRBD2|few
CASSYFGTSGITDTQYF
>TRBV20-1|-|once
CSARDPRQATNEKLFF
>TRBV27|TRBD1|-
CASSFPDRVTEAFF